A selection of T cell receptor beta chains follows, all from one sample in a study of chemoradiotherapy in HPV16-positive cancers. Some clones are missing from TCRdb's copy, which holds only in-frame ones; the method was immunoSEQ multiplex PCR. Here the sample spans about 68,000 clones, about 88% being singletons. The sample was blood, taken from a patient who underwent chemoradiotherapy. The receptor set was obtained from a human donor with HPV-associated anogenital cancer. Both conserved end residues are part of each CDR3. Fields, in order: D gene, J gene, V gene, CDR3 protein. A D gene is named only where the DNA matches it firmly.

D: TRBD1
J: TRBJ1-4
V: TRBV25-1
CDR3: CASRDRGQEGEKLFF

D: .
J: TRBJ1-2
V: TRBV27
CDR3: CASRLEPGEGYGYTF

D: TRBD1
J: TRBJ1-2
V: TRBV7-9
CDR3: CASSTTGTGGISYGYTF

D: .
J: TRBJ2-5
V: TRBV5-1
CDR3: CASSLDGGLETQYF

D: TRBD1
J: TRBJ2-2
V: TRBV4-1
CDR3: CASSQVPLSRGLKETGELFF

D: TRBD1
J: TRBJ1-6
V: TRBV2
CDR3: CASSGPAGGSPLHF

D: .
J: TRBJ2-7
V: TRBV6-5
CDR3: CASSPRQGTYEQYF

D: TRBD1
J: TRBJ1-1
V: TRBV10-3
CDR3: CAISTTGSDTEAFF

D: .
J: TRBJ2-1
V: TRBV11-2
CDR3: CASSLGYNEQFF

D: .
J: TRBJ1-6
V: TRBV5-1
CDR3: CASSLTGTRDSPLHF

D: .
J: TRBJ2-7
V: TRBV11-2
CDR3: CASSFLGDYEQYF

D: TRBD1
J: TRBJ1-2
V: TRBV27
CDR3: CASSWLGKRQGVYGYTF

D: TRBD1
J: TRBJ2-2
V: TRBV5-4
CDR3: CASSLGDRGNTGELFF

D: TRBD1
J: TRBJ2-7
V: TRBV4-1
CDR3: CASSHPGQGTYEQYF

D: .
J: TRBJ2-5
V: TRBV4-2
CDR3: CASSQGGKGTGTQYF

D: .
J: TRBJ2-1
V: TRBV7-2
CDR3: CASSSWGSQSYNEQFF

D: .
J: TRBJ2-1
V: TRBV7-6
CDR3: CASSSPARSSYNEQFF

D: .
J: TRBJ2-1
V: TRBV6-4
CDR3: CASSVAGNNEQFF

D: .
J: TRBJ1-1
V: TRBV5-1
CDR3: CASSTGRNTEAFF

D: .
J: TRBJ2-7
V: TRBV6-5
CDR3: CASSYGREQYF

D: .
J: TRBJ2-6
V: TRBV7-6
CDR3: CASSSGGRANVLTF

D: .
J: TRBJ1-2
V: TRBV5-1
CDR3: CASSPDRRDYTF

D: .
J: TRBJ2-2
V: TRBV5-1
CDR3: CASSLFYEDLGDGELFF

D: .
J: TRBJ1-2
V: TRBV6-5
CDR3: CASSQGRGSYGYTF

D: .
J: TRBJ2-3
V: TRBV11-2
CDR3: CASSSTRNTQYF

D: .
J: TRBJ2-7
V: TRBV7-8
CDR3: CASSLDTLYEQYF

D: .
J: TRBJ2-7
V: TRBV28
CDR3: CASSLLVESYEQYF

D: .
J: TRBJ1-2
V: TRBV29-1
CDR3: CSALSGYGYTF

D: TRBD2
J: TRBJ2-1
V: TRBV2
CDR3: CASSDGTSVNEQFF

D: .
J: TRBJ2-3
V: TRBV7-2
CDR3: CASSLRVRGSDTQYF

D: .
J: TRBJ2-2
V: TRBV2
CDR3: CASSELRNTGELFF

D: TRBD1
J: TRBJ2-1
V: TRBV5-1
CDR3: CASSLASGGGQNEQFF

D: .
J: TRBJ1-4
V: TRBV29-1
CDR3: CSVRLGGTTNEKLFF

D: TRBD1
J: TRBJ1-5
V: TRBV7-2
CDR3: CASSSGQGFNQPQHF

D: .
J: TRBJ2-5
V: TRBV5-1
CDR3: CASSASSGETQYF

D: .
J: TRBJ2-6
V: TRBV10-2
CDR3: CASSSSGANVLTF

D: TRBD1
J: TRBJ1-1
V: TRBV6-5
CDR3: CASSPSGQANTEAFF

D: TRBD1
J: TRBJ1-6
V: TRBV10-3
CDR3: CASTKIRQGRAPLHF

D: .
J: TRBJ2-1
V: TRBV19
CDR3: CASSPSKPDEQFF

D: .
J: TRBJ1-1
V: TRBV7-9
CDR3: CASRESGFEAFF